Below, 32 T cell receptor beta chains from the same sample are listed, as sequenced in a study of shared clonotypes between healthy human individuals. Sequenced by immunoSEQ multiplex PCR; TCRdb stores in-frame clones only, minus some. The data hold hundreds of thousands of clones, with about 74% observed a single time. The specimen sequenced was memory CD4+ T cells sorted from blood. Subset: CD45RA-negative fraction. The receptors stem from a young woman in good health.

The chain recombines TRBV5-1 with TRBJ2-3, with 7 bases that match TRBD2. V shed 3 bases, J shed 0 bases, and the junction held 16 bases outside the gene matches. This CDR3 contains 19 residues. Germline values: CDR1 SGHRS, CDR2 YFSETQ. DNA for the CDR3: TGCGCCAGCAGCTCAACAGACCATAGCGGGCCTCTGAGCACAGATACGCAGTATTTT. This codes for CASSSTDHSGPLSTDTQYF.

As to this clone: This CDR3 is also generated by other DNA sequences in the sample. CDR3 sequence reads: CASSFSSSYNEQFF. For the CDR3, the DNA is TGCGCCAGCAGCTTTAGTAGCTCCTACAATGAGCAGTTCTTC. The genes are TRBV5-1 and TRBJ2-1, with D unresolved. Trimming cost V 2 bases and J 0 bases, with 6 bases left between them. The V gene's germline CDR1 is SGHRS and CDR2 YFSETQ. The CDR3 loop spans 14 amino acids.

The rearrangement joins TRBV7-3 to TRBJ2-1; tentative D call: TRBD2 (5 bases). The CDR3 runs to 14 residues. Germline CDR1 is SGHTA and CDR2 is FQGTGA. The V end was cut by 2 bases, the J end by 7 bases, with 12 bases between. CDR3: CASSLGLTVNEQFF. In DNA form, the CDR3 reads TGTGCCAGCAGCTTAGGACTCACGGTGAATGAGCAGTTCTTC. Looking up the rest from reference TRBV7-3 and TRBJ2-1 gives the full variable domain: GAGVSQTPSNKVTEKGKYVELRCDPISGHTALYWYRQSLGQGPEFLIYFQGTGAADDSGLPNDRFFAVRPEGSVSTLKIQRTERGDSAVYLCASSLGLTVNEQFFGPGTRLTVL.

Only a few counts were recorded for this clone. CDR3 residues: CASSLERPVYEQYF. CDR3 in DNA: TGTGCCAGCAGCTTAGAACGACCAGTCTACGAGCAGTACTTC. The rearrangement joins TRBV7-9 to TRBJ2-7, with D unresolved. Trimming took 1 base from V and 3 from J, leaving 10 bases between them. The CDR3 is 14 residues long. Looked up from germline, CDR1 is SEHNR and CDR2 is FQNEAQ (reference sequence).

The V and J genes are TRBV7-2 and TRBJ1-4; no reliable D call. The V gene lost 2 bases and the J gene lost 3 bases, with 10 bases spanning the gap. The CDR3 consists of 15 residues. Per germline, CDR1 SGHTA and CDR2 FQGNSA. CDR3 coding DNA: TGTGCCAGCAGCTTATCTGCAGTGGCTAATGAAAAACTGTTTTTT. As protein: CASSLSAVANEKLFF.

This clone showed up just once. Other DNA sequences of this sample code for an identical CDR3. The chain joins TRBV28 to TRBJ2-3; unclear D gene. The germline V gene has CDR1 MDHEN and CDR2 SYDVKM. The CDR3 has 14 amino acids. Trimming took 6 bases from V and 4 from J, leaving 14 bases between them. In nucleotides, the CDR3 is TGTGCCAGCAGCCACCCCGCAGGACCAGATACGCAGTATTTT. It translates to CASSHPAGPDTQYF.

This clone turned up a few times. The V gene is TRBV5-1, the J gene TRBJ1-2, with 7 bases aligning to TRBD1. CDR3 size: 15 residues. Germline CDR1 reads SGHRS; CDR2 reads YFSETQ. V lost 1 base to trimming and J lost 2 bases; unmatched junction nucleotides: 5. DNA for the CDR3: TGCGCCAGCAGCTTGTCGACAGGGTTGAACTATGGCTACACCTTC. Translated: CASSLSTGLNYGYTF.

J is TRBJ2-2 and V is TRBV19; 11 bases match TRBD1. V lost 1 base to trimming and J lost 4 bases; unmatched junction nucleotides: 2. Germline-derived CDR1 and CDR2 are LNHDA and SQIVND (reference sequence). CDR3 length: 16 residues. The CDR3 loop is CASSIGDRGITGELFF. The CDR3 region has the DNA TGTGCCAGTAGTATAGGGGACAGGGGGATCACCGGGGAGCTGTTTTTT. Full variable domain (remainder filled in from reference TRBV19 and TRBJ2-2): DGGITQSPKYLFRKEGQNVTLSCEQNLNHDAMYWYRQDPGQGLRLIYYSQIVNDFQKGDIAEGYSVSREKKESFPLTVTSAQKNPTAFYLCASSIGDRGITGELFFGEGSRLTVL.

The chain is built from TRBV18 and TRBJ2-3; 10 bases align to TRBD2. Germline CDR1 reads KGHSH; CDR2 reads LQKENI. CDR3 size: 18 residues. V lost 0 bases to trimming and J lost 1 base; unmatched junction nucleotides: 7. CDR3 loop: CASSPPVTGTSGTDTQYF. CDR3 coding DNA: TGTGCCAGCTCACCACCGGTGACAGGGACTAGCGGCACAGATACGCAGTATTTT.

This clone has more than one count but fewer than ten. Other nucleotide sequences in the sample specify the same CDR3. The J gene is TRBJ1-1, the V gene TRBV27; 9 bases match TRBD1. V dropped 3 bases and J dropped 3; count of bases not matched to a gene: 2. Germline V gene sequence: CDR1 MNHEY, CDR2 SMNVEV (reference sequence). This CDR3 has 14 amino acids. Written as DNA, the CDR3 is TGTGCCAGCAGTTTGTGGACAGGGGACACTGAAGCTTTCTTT. Its translation is CASSLWTGDTEAFF.

Notes on this clone: The sample has other DNA sequences that encode this CDR3 too. V and J are TRBV5-4 and TRBJ2-1, with 8 bases aligning to TRBD2. The length of the CDR3 is 15 residues. Per germline, CDR1 SGHNT and CDR2 YYREEE (reference sequence). Trimming took 4 bases from V and 1 from J; bases not matched to a gene: 4. For the CDR3, the DNA is TGTGCCAGCAGCAGTGGGACTAGTTCCTACAATGAGCAGTTCTTC. Translated: CASSSGTSSYNEQFF.

This chain links TRBV6-6 with TRBJ2-5, with 11 bases matching TRBD2. The germline gives CDR1 MNHNY, CDR2 SVGAGI (reference sequence). There are 16 residues in the CDR3. With V trimmed by 5 bases and J by 2 bases, 7 bases remained unmatched. CDR3 region: CASSISGRALQETQYF. The DNA of the CDR3 is TGTGCCAGCAGTATTAGCGGGAGGGCCTTGCAAGAGACCCAGTACTTC.

This clone came up a few times. This chain links TRBV5-1 with TRBJ1-6; no reliable D call. The CDR3 is made up of 18 amino acids. The V end lost 4 bases, the J end lost 6 bases, and 23 bases lay between the germline ends. Germline CDR1 is SGHRS and CDR2 is YFSETQ. The CDR3 loop reads CASSPSERQKTGNSPLHF. The DNA of the CDR3 is TGCGCCAGCAGCCCGTCGGAGCGTCAGAAAACGGGTAATTCACCCCTCCACTTT.

J is TRBJ2-1 and V is TRBV7-3, with TRBD2 matching over 10 bases. V lost 8 bases to trimming and J lost 7 bases; unmatched junction nucleotides: 11. Per the germline V gene, CDR1 is SGHTA and CDR2 is FQGTGA. CDR3 length: 15 residues. The CDR3 DNA follows: TGTGCCAGCGGACTTGTAGCGGGAGGTATTAATGAGCAGTTCTTC. Protein product: CASGLVAGGINEQFF.

The J gene is TRBJ1-4, the V gene TRBV18; D might be TRBD1 (6 bases). Per germline, CDR1 KGHSH and CDR2 LQKENI. With 4 bases removed from V and 4 bases from J, the gap between germline ends came to 10 bases. The CDR3 loop spans 14 amino acids. The CDR3 DNA follows: TGTGCCAGCTCACAGGGACATAATAATGAAAAACTGTTTTTT. Translation: CASSQGHNNEKLFF.

The rearrangement links TRBV5-1 to TRBJ2-7; 9 nucleotides match TRBD1. The V gene end was trimmed by 2 bases and the J gene end by 3 bases; junction bases not matched to a gene: 3. The CDR3 is made up of 14 amino acids. Germline loops: CDR1 SGHRS, CDR2 YFSETQ. The CDR3 protein is CASSLQGANYEQYF. The DNA of the CDR3 is TGCGCCAGCAGCTTACAGGGGGCTAACTACGAGCAGTACTTC.

CDR3 DNA: TGTGCCAGCAGTGCCTCGACAAATGCCACAGATACGCAGTATTTT. Translating gives CASSASTNATDTQYF. The rearrangement links TRBV25-1 to TRBJ2-3; no definite D call. Germline V gene sequence: CDR1 MGHDK, CDR2 SYGVNS. The length of the CDR3 is 15 residues. V shed 4 bases and J shed 2 bases, with 13 bases lying between them.

This clone was counted a few times. V is TRBV28 and J is TRBJ2-1, with D maybe TRBD2 (6 bases). Trimming shortened V by 6 bases and J by 5 bases, and 17 bases separated the two germline ends. Germline V CDR1 and CDR2: MDHEN, SYDVKM. The CDR3 loop spans 15 amino acids. The CDR3 DNA sequence: TGTGCCAGCAGCTATGCAACGGGAGCCCACAATGAGCAGTTCTTC. The encoded protein is CASSYATGAHNEQFF.

The chain carries TRBV6-1 and TRBJ2-3; 8 positions match TRBD2. After removal of 5 bases from V and 1 base from J, the junction contained 2 bases not matched to a gene. Germline V gene lookup returns CDR1 MNHNS and CDR2 SASEGT. The CDR3 runs 14 residues. For the CDR3, the DNA is TGTGCCAGCAGTAGCGGGAGTGGCACAGATACGCAGTATTTT. Encoded protein: CASSSGSGTDTQYF.

The genes are TRBV7-2 and TRBJ2-2, with D possibly being TRBD1 or TRBD2 (6 bases each). Germline lookup yields CDR1 SGHTA and CDR2 FQGNSA. The V and J ends lost 5 bases and 6 bases respectively, with 19 bases between them. The CDR3 runs to 16 residues. As DNA, the CDR3 is TGTGCCAGCAGCCTGGGGGCAGGGAGGTTACCCGGGGAGCTGTTTTTT. Its protein is CASSLGAGRLPGELFF.

V usage is TRBV19 and J usage is TRBJ1-2; 8 positions match TRBD1. The CDR3 runs 14 residues. V dropped 9 bases and J dropped 2; count of bases not matched to a gene: 8. Looked up from germline, CDR1 is LNHDA and CDR2 is SQIVND (reference sequence). For the CDR3, the DNA is TGTGCCAGCCGGACAGGGAATCCAAACTATGGCTACACCTTC. Encoded protein: CASRTGNPNYGYTF.

The chain has TRBV15 and TRBJ2-5; no clear D gene. The germline gives CDR1 LNHNV, CDR2 YYDKDF (reference sequence). The CDR3 loop spans 13 amino acids. Trimming shortened V by 0 bases and J by 5 bases, and 7 bases separated the two germline ends. The CDR3 region is CATSRDPLETQYF. Written as DNA, the CDR3 is TGTGCCACCAGCAGAGATCCATTGGAGACCCAGTACTTC.

V is TRBV28 and J is TRBJ2-7, with D unclear. V gave up 2 bases and J gave up 6 bases, with 14 bases separating them. The CDR3 loop spans 14 amino acids. The germline V gene has CDR1 MDHEN and CDR2 SYDVKM. CDR3 DNA sequence: TGTGCCAGCAGTTTACTTTCGGCGCCACGCGAGCAGTACTTC. It codes for CASSLLSAPREQYF.

J is TRBJ2-1 and V is TRBV28, with D perhaps TRBD2 (6 bases). V was pared by 5 bases and J by 10 bases, with 21 bases between. Germline loops: CDR1 MDHEN, CDR2 SYDVKM. The CDR3 is 15 residues long. CDR3 sequence (DNA): TGTGCCAGCAGTCACTACCGGGACTCCTACCGGGAGCAGTTCTTC. Translated: CASSHYRDSYREQFF. Together with reference TRBV28 and TRBJ2-1, the CDR3 gives the full variable domain: DVKVTQSSRYLVKRTGEKVFLECVQDMDHENMFWYRQDPGLGLRLIYFSYDVKMKEKGDIPEGYSVSREKKERFSLILESASTNQTSMYLCASSHYRDSYREQFFGPGTRLTVL.

The count of this clone is one. The chain links TRBV5-1 to TRBJ1-2; TRBD1 might be the D (5 bases). Germline V CDR1 and CDR2: SGHRS, YFSETQ. CDR3 size: 13 residues. V lost 0 bases and J 7 bases, leaving 10 bases between the germline ends. The CDR3 nucleotides are TGCGCCAGCAGCTTGGAGGGGTTAAGTGGCTACACCTTC. Translation gives CASSLEGLSGYTF.

This clone was seen more than once but under ten times. The V and J genes are TRBV30 and TRBJ2-5; D call uncertain. The CDR3 runs to 13 residues. Germline CDR1 is GTSNPN and CDR2 is SVGIG (reference sequence). Trimming removed 0 bases at V and 4 bases at J, with 9 bases between. CDR3 sequence reads: CAWSVRAIETQYF. DNA for the CDR3: TGTGCCTGGAGTGTACGAGCAATAGAGACCCAGTACTTC.

This clone showed up just a few times. The rearrangement joins TRBV6-6 to TRBJ1-2; TRBD1 aligns across 9 bases. CDR3 size: 14 residues. Germline V gene lookup returns CDR1 MNHNY and CDR2 SVGAGI (reference sequence). The ends lost 4 bases at V and 7 bases at J; junction bases unmatched: 7. The CDR3 here is CASSSSQGAGGYTF. For the CDR3, the DNA is TGTGCCAGCAGTTCGTCACAGGGGGCTGGTGGCTACACCTTC.

The chain recombines TRBV18 with TRBJ1-1; 7 bases line up with TRBD1. Germline V gene sequence: CDR1 KGHSH, CDR2 LQKENI. The CDR3 spans 14 residues. J was trimmed by 4 bases and V by 5 bases; bases with no gene match: 7. The CDR3 reads CASSKEGAGTEAFF. Here the CDR3 DNA reads TGTGCCAGCTCAAAGGAGGGGGCGGGCACTGAAGCTTTCTTT.

V is TRBV5-1 and J is TRBJ2-2; a possible D gene is TRBD1 (6 bases). CDR3 length: 15 residues. V lost 4 bases and J lost 7, with 17 bases in between. Germline assignment: CDR1 SGHRS and CDR2 YFSETQ. The CDR3 spells CASSRDRPYDGELFF. The CDR3 DNA sequence: TGCGCCAGCAGCCGAGACAGGCCCTACGACGGGGAGCTGTTTTTT.

Points on this clone: Other DNA sequences of this sample code for an identical CDR3. J is TRBJ1-5 and V is TRBV27; D remains unclear. The germline gives CDR1 MNHEY, CDR2 SMNVEV (reference sequence). The V end was cut by 1 base, the J end by 3 bases, with 4 bases between. The CDR3 consists of 13 residues. In DNA, the CDR3 is TGTGCCAGCAGTTTATACGCCAATCAGCCCCAGCATTTT. This translates into CASSLYANQPQHF.

The chain combines TRBV28 with TRBJ1-2; D may be TRBD1 (5 bases). This CDR3 has 14 residues. V lost 7 bases and J lost 9, with 21 bases in between. From germline, CDR1 is MDHEN and CDR2 SYDVKM. DNA of the CDR3: TGTGCCAGCACCCCAACCGGGGCCAGGTGGAGCTACACCTTC. Translated: CASTPTGARWSYTF.

The chain joins TRBV6-6 to TRBJ2-1; D possibly corresponds to TRBD1 (6 bases). The CDR3 runs to 13 residues. Germline V gives CDR1 MNHNY, CDR2 SVGAGI (reference sequence). With 7 bases removed from V and 3 bases from J, the gap between germline ends came to 10 bases. CDR3 protein: CASTSRGYNEQFF. DNA of the CDR3: TGTGCCAGCACGTCCAGGGGCTACAATGAGCAGTTCTTC.